This T cell receptor beta chain derives from a study of radiotherapy plus CTLA-4 blockade in lung cancer. General observations from the study: Early clone dynamics of blood T cells, plus interferon-beta, reportedly predicted response best.

This clone appeared a few times. No antigen is known for it. The V and J ends lost 6 bases and 11 bases respectively, with 17 bases between them. Germline-derived CDR1 and CDR2 are ENHRY and SYGVKD. The CDR3 has 14 residues. Method: immunoSEQ multiplex PCR; TCRdb's copy keeps in-frame clones and lacks some. The table records about 80,000 clones, 84% of them present only once. The chain carries TRBV10-3 and TRBJ1-6; a possible D gene is TRBD1 (6 bases). This TCR derives from a human donor with non-small cell lung cancer who had stable disease on radiotherapy plus ipilimumab. The sample in question was peripheral blood, obtained from a patient treated with radiotherapy plus ipilimumab. The CDR3 DNA reads TGTGCCATCAGGCCGGGACAAAAAGAGACACCCCTCCACTTT. This codes for CAIRPGQKETPLHF.